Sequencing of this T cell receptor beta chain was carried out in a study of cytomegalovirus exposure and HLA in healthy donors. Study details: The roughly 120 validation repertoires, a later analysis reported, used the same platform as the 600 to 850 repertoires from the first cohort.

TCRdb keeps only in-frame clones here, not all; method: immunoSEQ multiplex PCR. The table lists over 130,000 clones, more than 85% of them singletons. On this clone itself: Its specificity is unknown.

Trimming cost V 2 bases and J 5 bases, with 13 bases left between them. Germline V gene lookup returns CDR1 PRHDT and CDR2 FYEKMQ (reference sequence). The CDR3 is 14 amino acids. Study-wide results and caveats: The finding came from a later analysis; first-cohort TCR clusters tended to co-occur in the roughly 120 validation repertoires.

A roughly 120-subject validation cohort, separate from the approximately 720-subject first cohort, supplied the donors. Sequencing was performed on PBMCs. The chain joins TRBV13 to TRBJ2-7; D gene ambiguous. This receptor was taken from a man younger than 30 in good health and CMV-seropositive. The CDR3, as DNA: TGTGCCAGCAGCTTAAGGAGACGTCGAGACGAGCAGTACTTC. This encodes CASSLRRRRDEQYF.